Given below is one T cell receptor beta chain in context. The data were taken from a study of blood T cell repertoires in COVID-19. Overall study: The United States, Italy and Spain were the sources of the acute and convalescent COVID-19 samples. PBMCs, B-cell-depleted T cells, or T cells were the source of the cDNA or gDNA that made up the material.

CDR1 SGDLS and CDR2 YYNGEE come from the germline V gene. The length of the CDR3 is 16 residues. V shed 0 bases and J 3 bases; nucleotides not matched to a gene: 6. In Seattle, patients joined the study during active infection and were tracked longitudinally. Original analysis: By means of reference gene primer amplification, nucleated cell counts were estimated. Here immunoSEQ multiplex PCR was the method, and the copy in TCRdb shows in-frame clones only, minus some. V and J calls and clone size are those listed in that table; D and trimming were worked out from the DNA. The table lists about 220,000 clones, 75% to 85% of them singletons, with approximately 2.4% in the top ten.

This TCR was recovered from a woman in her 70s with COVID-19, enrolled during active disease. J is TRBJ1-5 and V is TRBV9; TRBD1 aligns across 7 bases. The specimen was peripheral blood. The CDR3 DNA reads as TGTGCCAGCAGCGTAGGCGGAGACAGGGTCAATCAGCCCCAGCATTTT. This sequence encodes CASSVGGDRVNQPQHF.